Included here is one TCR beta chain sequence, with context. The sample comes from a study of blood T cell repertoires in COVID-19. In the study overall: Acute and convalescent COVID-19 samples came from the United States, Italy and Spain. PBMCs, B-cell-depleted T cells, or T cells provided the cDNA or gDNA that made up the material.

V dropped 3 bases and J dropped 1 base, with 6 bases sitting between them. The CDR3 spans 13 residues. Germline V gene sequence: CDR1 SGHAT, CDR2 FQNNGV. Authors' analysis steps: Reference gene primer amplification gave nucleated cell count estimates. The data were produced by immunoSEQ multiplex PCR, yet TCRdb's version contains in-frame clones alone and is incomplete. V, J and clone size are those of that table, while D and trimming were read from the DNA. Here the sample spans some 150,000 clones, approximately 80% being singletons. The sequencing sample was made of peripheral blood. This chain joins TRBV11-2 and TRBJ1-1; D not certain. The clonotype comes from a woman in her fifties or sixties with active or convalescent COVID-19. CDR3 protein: CASSFRENTEAFF. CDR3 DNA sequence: TGTGCCAGCAGCTTTAGAGAGAACACTGAAGCTTTCTTT.